The clone carrying this TCR beta chain was counted only a few times. RNA transcripts served as the template for amplifying TCR beta CDR3 regions. First-round RT-PCR with HTBI primers amplified the TCR CDR3 region. TCRdb called the multiplex PCR reads again in MiXCR, with one record for every CDR3 protein. The data hold a few hundred thousand distinct CDR3 sequences, with approximately 14% observed a single time. The data are from a study of T cells in Graves' hyperthyroidism and ophthalmopathy. The CDR3 is made up of 14 amino acids. The V end lost 4 bases, the J end lost 4 bases, and 12 bases lay between the germline ends. Germline CDR1 and CDR2: SGHRS and YFSETQ.

This sequence joins TRBV5-1 and TRBJ2-1, with D perhaps assigned TRBD1 or TRBD2 (5 bases each). The sample consisted of blood. The receptor comes from a woman in her twenties or thirties with Graves' hyperthyroidism. CDR3 in DNA: TGCGCCAGCAGCGACCGGGACCAATACAATGAGCAGTTCTTC. Its protein is CASSDRDQYNEQFF.